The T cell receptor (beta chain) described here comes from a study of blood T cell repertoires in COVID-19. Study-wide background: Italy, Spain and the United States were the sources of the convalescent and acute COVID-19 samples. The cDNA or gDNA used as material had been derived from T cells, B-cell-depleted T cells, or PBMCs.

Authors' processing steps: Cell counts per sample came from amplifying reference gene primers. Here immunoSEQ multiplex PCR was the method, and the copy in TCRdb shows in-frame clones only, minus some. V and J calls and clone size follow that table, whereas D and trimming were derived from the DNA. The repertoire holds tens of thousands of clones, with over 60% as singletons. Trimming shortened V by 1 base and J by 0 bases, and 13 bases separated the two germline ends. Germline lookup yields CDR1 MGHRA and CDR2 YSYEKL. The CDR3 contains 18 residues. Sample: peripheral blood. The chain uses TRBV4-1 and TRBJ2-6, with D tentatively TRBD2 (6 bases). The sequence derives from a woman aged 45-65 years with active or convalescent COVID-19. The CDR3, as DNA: TGCGCCAGCAGCCAAGGGCCCCGGGGGAGCTCTGGGGCCAACGTCCTGACTTTC. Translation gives CASSQGPRGSSGANVLTF.